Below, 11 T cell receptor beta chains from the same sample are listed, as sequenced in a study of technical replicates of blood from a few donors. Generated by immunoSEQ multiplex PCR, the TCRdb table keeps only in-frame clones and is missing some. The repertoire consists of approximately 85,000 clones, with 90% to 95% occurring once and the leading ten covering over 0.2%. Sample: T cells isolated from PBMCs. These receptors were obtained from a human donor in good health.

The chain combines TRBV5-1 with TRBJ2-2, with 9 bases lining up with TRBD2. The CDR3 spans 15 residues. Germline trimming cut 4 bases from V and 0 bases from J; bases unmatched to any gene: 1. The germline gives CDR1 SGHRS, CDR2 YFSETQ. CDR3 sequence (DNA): TGCGCCAGCAGCCCTAGCGGGACGAACACCGGGGAGCTGTTTTTT. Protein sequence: CASSPSGTNTGELFF.

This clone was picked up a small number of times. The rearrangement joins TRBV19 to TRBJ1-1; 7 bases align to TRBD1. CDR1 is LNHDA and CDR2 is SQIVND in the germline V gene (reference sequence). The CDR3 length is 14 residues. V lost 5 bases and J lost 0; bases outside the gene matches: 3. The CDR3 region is CASSATGVNTEAFF. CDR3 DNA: TGTGCCAGTAGTGCCACAGGGGTGAACACTGAAGCTTTCTTT.

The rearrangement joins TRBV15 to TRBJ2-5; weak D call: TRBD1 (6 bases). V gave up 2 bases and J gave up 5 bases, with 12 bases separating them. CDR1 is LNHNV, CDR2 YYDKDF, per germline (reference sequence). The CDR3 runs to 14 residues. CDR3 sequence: CATSRKGVGETQYF. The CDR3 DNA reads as TGTGCCACCAGCAGAAAGGGGGTGGGGGAGACCCAGTACTTC.

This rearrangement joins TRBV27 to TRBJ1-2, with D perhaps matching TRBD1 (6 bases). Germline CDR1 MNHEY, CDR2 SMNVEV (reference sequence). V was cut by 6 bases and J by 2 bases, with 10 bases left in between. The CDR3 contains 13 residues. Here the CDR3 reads CASRGAGNYGYTF. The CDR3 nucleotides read TGTGCCAGCAGGGGGGCTGGGAACTATGGCTACACCTTC.

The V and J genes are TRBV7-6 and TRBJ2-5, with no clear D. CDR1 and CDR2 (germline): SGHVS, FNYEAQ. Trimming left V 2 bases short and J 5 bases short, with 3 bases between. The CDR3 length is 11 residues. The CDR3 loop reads CASSLLETQYF. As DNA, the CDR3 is TGTGCCAGCAGCTTACTGGAGACCCAGTACTTC. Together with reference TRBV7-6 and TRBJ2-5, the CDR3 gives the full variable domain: GAGVSQSPRYKVTKRGQDVALRCDPISGHVSLYWYRQALGQGPEFLTYFNYEAQQDKSGLPNDRFSAERPEGSISTLTIQRTEQRDSAMYRCASSLLETQYFGPGTRLLVL.

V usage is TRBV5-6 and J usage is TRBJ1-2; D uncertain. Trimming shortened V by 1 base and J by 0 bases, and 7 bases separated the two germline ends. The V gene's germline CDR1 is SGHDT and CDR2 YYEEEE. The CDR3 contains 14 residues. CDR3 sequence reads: CASSLRGANYGYTF. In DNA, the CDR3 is TGTGCCAGCAGCTTGCGGGGAGCTAACTATGGCTACACCTTC.

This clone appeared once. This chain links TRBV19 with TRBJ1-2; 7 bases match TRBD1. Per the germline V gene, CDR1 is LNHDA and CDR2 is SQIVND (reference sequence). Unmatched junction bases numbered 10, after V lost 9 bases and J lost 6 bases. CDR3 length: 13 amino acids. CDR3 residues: CASVRGGADGYTF. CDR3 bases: TGTGCCAGCGTTCGAGGGGGCGCGGATGGCTACACCTTC.

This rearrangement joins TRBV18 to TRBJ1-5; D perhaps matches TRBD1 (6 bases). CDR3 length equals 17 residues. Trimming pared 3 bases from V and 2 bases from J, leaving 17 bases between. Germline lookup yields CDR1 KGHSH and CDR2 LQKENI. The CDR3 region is CASSPRDTGGGNQPQHF. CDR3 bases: TGTGCCAGCTCACCCCGGGACACCGGTGGGGGCAATCAGCCCCAGCATTTT.

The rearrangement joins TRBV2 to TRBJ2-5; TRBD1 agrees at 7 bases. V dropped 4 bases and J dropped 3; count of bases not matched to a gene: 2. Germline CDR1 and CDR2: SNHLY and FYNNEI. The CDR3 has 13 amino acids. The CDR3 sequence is CASSGDRKETQYF. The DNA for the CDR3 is TGTGCCAGCAGTGGGGACAGAAAAGAGACCCAGTACTTC.

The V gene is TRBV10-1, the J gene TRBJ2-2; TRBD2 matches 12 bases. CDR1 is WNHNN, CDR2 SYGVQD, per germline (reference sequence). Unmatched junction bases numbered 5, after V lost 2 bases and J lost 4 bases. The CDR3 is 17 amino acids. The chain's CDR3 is CASSEASGGAVTGELFF. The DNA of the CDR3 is TGCGCCAGCAGTGAGGCTAGCGGGGGGGCGGTCACCGGGGAGCTGTTTTTT.

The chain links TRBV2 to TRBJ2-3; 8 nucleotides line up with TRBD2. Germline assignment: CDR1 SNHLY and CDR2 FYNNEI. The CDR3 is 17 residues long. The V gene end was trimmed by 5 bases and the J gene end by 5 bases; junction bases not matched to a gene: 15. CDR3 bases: TGTGCCAGCAGTCCTTTGTCACGGGAGGGCCCCGGAGATACGCAGTATTTT. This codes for CASSPLSREGPGDTQYF.